This paragraph reports one T cell receptor beta chain. As yet, its antigen is unknown. Data came from immunoSEQ multiplex PCR; TCRdb stores just in-frame clones and leaves some out. Seen here are approximately 47,000 clones, about 50% observed once, and the top ten hold 25% to 30%. CDR1 and CDR2 (germline): DFQATT, SNEGSKA (reference sequence). The CDR3 runs 11 residues. With 6 bases removed from V and 8 bases from J, the gap between germline ends came to 13 bases. The data were taken from a study of cytotoxic CD8 clonotypes in ibrutinib-treated CLL. About the study: For this cohort, patients were about a dozen relapsed/refractory and some 15 treatment-naive, while 17 to 18 were IGHV unmutated.

General study findings and limits: With treatment, public clonotypes, which were uncommon, either contracted or remained stable.

J is TRBJ1-2 and V is TRBV20-1, with unresolved D. Specimen: PBMCs, collected after 24 months of ibrutinib treatment. The receptor's source is a human donor with chronic lymphocytic leukemia. CDR3: CSALESGGYTF. In DNA form, the CDR3 reads TGCAGTGCCCTCGAGTCAGGCGGCTACACCTTC.